The 16 T cell receptor beta chains below were found in one sample sequenced in a study of T cells in Graves' hyperthyroidism and ophthalmopathy. The TCR beta CDR3 regions underwent amplification using RNA transcripts as the source. Initially, a first-round RT-PCR of the TCR CDR3 employed the HTBI primer set. TCRdb re-derived calls from the multiplex PCR reads in MiXCR, one entry per CDR3 protein. The sample lists 45,000 to 55,000 distinct CDR3 sequences; roughly 51% were seen once. Material for sequencing was peripheral blood or thyroid tissue (not recorded which). These receptors were obtained from a man between 18 and 35 years old with Graves' hyperthyroidism.

The V call is TRBV29-1, the J call TRBJ2-2; unclear D gene. The CDR3 has 14 residues. CDR1 and CDR2 (germline): SQVTM, ANQGSEA. The germline V and J ends were trimmed by 4 bases and 1 base, with 10 bases remaining between them. The CDR3 nucleotides are TGCAGCGTTGGGCAGAGTTTGAACACCGGGGAGCTGTTTTTT. Translated, it gives CSVGQSLNTGELFF.

The chain recombines TRBV12-3 or TRBV12-4 with TRBJ2-5; 14 bases align to TRBD2. With 5 bases clipped from V and 12 bases from J, the junction kept 5 bases outside the gene matches. This CDR3 is built from 13 residues. For the CDR3, the DNA is TGTGCCAGCAGTCAGGGACTAGCGGGGGAGGAGTACTTC. It encodes CASSQGLAGEEYF.

The table lists this clonotype with a few counts. The chain couples TRBV9 to TRBJ1-6, with 8 nucleotides matching TRBD1. Trimming cost V 7 bases and J 8 bases; bases outside gene matches: 8. The CDR3 has 14 amino acids. Germline V lookup: CDR1 SGDLS, CDR2 YYNGEE. Here the CDR3 reads CASQGAVRDSPLHF. The DNA for the CDR3 is TGTGCCAGCCAGGGGGCGGTTAGAGATTCACCCCTCCACTTT.

The chain employs TRBV10-3 and TRBJ1-2; TRBD1 agrees at 8 bases. The CDR3 has 14 amino acids. Looked up from germline, CDR1 is ENHRY and CDR2 is SYGVKD. The V gene end was trimmed by 5 bases and the J gene end by 4 bases; junction bases not matched to a gene: 6. CDR3 nucleotide sequence: TGTGCCATCAGTCAGGGACAGGAGGGCTATGGCTACACCTTC. Translation: CAISQGQEGYGYTF.

The genes are TRBV10-3 and TRBJ2-7; TRBD2 aligns across 9 bases. CDR1 is ENHRY and CDR2 is SYGVKD in the germline V gene. J was trimmed by 2 bases and V by 4 bases; bases with no gene match: 6. The CDR3 extends over 15 amino acids. This CDR3 is CAISAAGGPPYEQYF. The CDR3 region has the DNA TGTGCCATCAGTGCCGCGGGAGGGCCACCCTACGAGCAGTACTTC.

This clonotype was found many times. The rearrangement links TRBV6-1 to TRBJ1-4, with 8 bases fitting TRBD1. The CDR3 loop spans 14 amino acids. Trimming removed 5 bases from V and 11 bases from J; junction bases left unmatched: 10. Germline CDR1 is MNHNS and CDR2 is SASEGT. CDR3 coding DNA: TGTGCCAGCAGTTCGGGACAGGACAAAGGGAAACTGTTTTTT. This gives the protein CASSSGQDKGKLFF.

This clonotype was picked up one time. A junction end diverges from the germline sequence, so it may reflect a read error. The rearrangement links TRBV29-1 to TRBJ1-4; the D is unclear. In germline, CDR1 is SQVTM, CDR2 ANQGSEA. This CDR3 spans 11 amino acids. The CDR3 reads CSVEDGRGLFF. CDR3 nucleotide sequence: TGCAGTGTTGAAGATGGGCGGGGACTGTTTTTT.

This clonotype was seen only a few times. The chain uses TRBV18 and TRBJ1-3; D perhaps matches TRBD1 (5 bases). The CDR3 has 15 residues. In germline, CDR1 is KGHSH, CDR2 LQKENI. The germline V and J ends were trimmed by 0 bases and 2 bases, with 8 bases remaining between them. For the CDR3, the DNA is TGTGCCAGCTCACCACCGGAAGGGGCTGGAAACACCATATATTTT. Translating gives CASSPPEGAGNTIYF.

This clonotype was recorded many times. This rearrangement joins TRBV11-2 to TRBJ1-2, with a possible D match to TRBD1 (5 bases). CDR3 length: 14 amino acids. The germline V gene encodes CDR1 SGHAT and CDR2 FQNNGV. Trimming left V 1 base short and J 4 bases short, with 10 bases between. The CDR3 region has the DNA TGTGCCAGCAGCTTAGCAGAAGGGGTCTATGGCTACACCTTC. Residues: CASSLAEGVYGYTF.

The rearrangement uses TRBV19 and TRBJ2-7; possibly TRBD1 for D (6 bases). CDR1 and CDR2 (germline): LNHDA, SQIVND (reference sequence). CDR3 length equals 14 residues. Trimming removed 5 bases from V and 7 bases from J, with 18 bases in between. The CDR3: CASSENRAYYEQYF. The CDR3 DNA sequence: TGTGCCAGTAGTGAGAACAGGGCATACTATGAGCAGTACTTC.

This chain connects TRBV11-1 to TRBJ1-2; D is undetermined. Deletions cut 3 bases from V and 2 bases from J, with 7 bases between. The CDR3 spans 13 residues. In germline, CDR1 is SGHAT, CDR2 FQDESV (reference sequence). CDR3 protein: CASSLRLNYGYTF. In DNA form, the CDR3 reads TGTGCCAGCAGCTTGAGGTTGAACTATGGCTACACCTTC.

To note about this clonotype: One end of the junction does not line up with germline, which may come from a read error. The chain uses TRBV7-9 and TRBJ2-7; 8 bases are a match to TRBD1. Per germline, CDR1 SEHNR and CDR2 FQNEAQ (reference sequence). The CDR3 runs to 14 residues. The CDR3 DNA is TGTGCCAGTAGCTTAGTCGGGACAGGAGGCGAGCAGTACTTC. This codes for CASSLVGTGGEQYF.

On this clonotype: Relative to the germline gene, one junction end is altered; a read error may explain this. CDR3 nucleotide sequence: TGCGCCAGCAGCTTAGGACCGGACTACGAGCAGTACTTC. It yields the protein CASSLGPDYEQYF. The chain recombines TRBV7-9 with TRBJ2-7; no definite D call. Germline V CDR1 and CDR2: SEHNR, FQNEAQ (reference sequence). The CDR3 spans 13 residues.

This clonotype was picked up many times. The chain carries TRBV11-3 and TRBJ2-2; 7 positions agree with TRBD1. The CDR3 sequence is 14 residues long. CDR1 and CDR2 from the germline V gene are SGHNT and YENEEA. V shed 10 bases, J shed 5 bases, and the junction held 10 bases outside the gene matches. In DNA form, the CDR3 reads TGTGCCAACACCTTAAGGGACAGTACCGGGGAGCTGTTTTTT. This encodes CANTLRDSTGELFF.

This chain links TRBV15 with TRBJ1-5; possible D gene TRBD1, 5 bases. The CDR3 totals 15 residues. CDR1 is LNHNV, CDR2 YYDKDF, per germline (reference sequence). V shed 1 base and J shed 1 base, with 8 bases lying between them. This CDR3 reads CATSRGGDSNQPQHF. CDR3 DNA sequence: TGTGCCACCAGCAGAGGTGGGGACAGCAATCAGCCCCAGCATTTT.

Worth noting for this clonotype: One end of the junction varies from germline; a read error may be responsible. The rearrangement links TRBV7-7 to TRBJ2-5; TRBD1 is a possible D gene (6 bases). From germline, CDR1 is SSHAT and CDR2 FNYEAQ (reference sequence). The CDR3 is 13 amino acids. The CDR3 DNA reads TGTGCTAGCAGCTTGGACAGCCAGGGGACCCAGTACTTC. Protein product: CASSLDSQGTQYF.